This T cell receptor beta chain was recovered during a study of blood T cell repertoires in COVID-19. About the study: Samples came from the United States, Italy and Spain, spanning acute and convalescent COVID-19. From T cells, B-cell-depleted T cells, or PBMCs came the material, which was cDNA or gDNA.

V was shortened by 7 bases and J by 1 base, with 4 bases between the two germline ends. The CDR3 covers 11 residues. Germline lookup yields CDR1 SNHLY and CDR2 FYNNEI. In the original analysis: It was from reference gene primer amplification that nucleated cell counts were estimated. Some clones are missing from TCRdb's copy, which holds only in-frame ones; the method was immunoSEQ multiplex PCR. V, J and clone size are taken as reported in that table, and D and trimming were inferred from the DNA itself. The repertoire holds more than 95,000 clones, with 70% to 80% as singletons. Source material: peripheral blood. V gene TRBV2 combines with J gene TRBJ2-5, with D unresolved. The receptor comes from a man in his forties with active or convalescent COVID-19. The CDR3 spells CASNRQETQYF. CDR3 coding DNA: TGTGCCAGCAATCGCCAAGAGACCCAGTACTTC.